These T cell receptor beta chains were read from a single sample in a study of T cell changes during pregnancy in multiple sclerosis. Here immunoSEQ multiplex PCR was the method, and the copy in TCRdb shows in-frame clones only, minus some. The table shows tens of thousands of clones, with more than 75% occurring only once. The specimen comprised peripheral blood, sampled in the third trimester of pregnancy. The receptors shown here come from a female donor with multiple sclerosis, enrolled in a pregnancy study. The CDR3 runs from the conserved cysteine through the conserved F or W.

V gene: TRBV27
CDR3 protein: CASSLRSGANVLTF

V gene: TRBV7-9
CDR3 protein: CASSSQRGGEQYF

V gene: TRBV6-5
CDR3 protein: CASMEGPFDEQYF

V gene: TRBV30
CDR3 protein: CAFRAATDTQYF

V gene: TRBV11-2
CDR3 protein: CASSPPAGGDEQYF

V gene: TRBV5-1
CDR3 protein: CASSPSVAGGNNEQFF

V gene: TRBV7-6
CDR3 protein: CASSLMAGGGTDTQYF

V gene: TRBV29-1
CDR3 protein: CSVAGLAHYEQYF

V gene: TRBV28
CDR3 protein: CASSSTGVANEKLFF

V gene: TRBV28
CDR3 protein: CASSQRGGYNGELFF

V gene: TRBV4-1
CDR3 protein: CASSHLLAEETQYF

V gene: TRBV5-4
CDR3 protein: CASSLRGQGTDTIYF

V gene: TRBV14
CDR3 protein: CASSQDLGTQNTEAFF

V gene: TRBV18
CDR3 protein: CASSPDREDGYTF

V gene: TRBV4-3
CDR3 protein: CASSQEGIAGANTGELFF

V gene: TRBV5-1
CDR3 protein: CASSEDGGMETQYF

V gene: TRBV10-3
CDR3 protein: CAIEDRGYEQYF

V gene: TRBV7-2
CDR3 protein: CASSSPDEGARTEAFF

V gene: TRBV9
CDR3 protein: CASSVGGTGDLYGYTF

V gene: TRBV28
CDR3 protein: CASSLSHGQGIVYSNQPQHF

V gene: TRBV6-1
CDR3 protein: CASSRRGAGYTF

V gene: TRBV5-1
CDR3 protein: CASSLISGGQETQYF

V gene: TRBV15
CDR3 protein: CATSRQRGYTDTQYF

V gene: TRBV27
CDR3 protein: CASSLSLVGGNYEQYF

V gene: TRBV9
CDR3 protein: CASSSLKRTSGVLSSYNEQFF

V gene: TRBV5-1
CDR3 protein: CASSPSGQGSGYTF

V gene: TRBV6-6
CDR3 protein: CASSFSVSGNTIYF

V gene: TRBV4-3
CDR3 protein: CASSQGRGINYGYTF

V gene: TRBV5-6
CDR3 protein: CASSLAGGGGETQYF

V gene: TRBV11-2
CDR3 protein: CASSLFGRNTEAFF

V gene: TRBV5-6
CDR3 protein: CASSFDLGGGGNTIYF

V gene: TRBV5-1
CDR3 protein: CASSLVTSRGETQYF

V gene: TRBV19
CDR3 protein: CASSIVARAYGPQHF

V gene: TRBV2
CDR3 protein: CASSEAGTGLTEAFF

V gene: TRBV6-1
CDR3 protein: CASSAGRPPGTQYF

V gene: TRBV9
CDR3 protein: CASSPRAGRVGNEQFF

V gene: TRBV6-1
CDR3 protein: CASTQGGGADTQYF

V gene: TRBV2
CDR3 protein: CASSETGTSYEQYF

V gene: TRBV5-1
CDR3 protein: CASSLAISGRAGGGTDTQYF

V gene: TRBV7-6
CDR3 protein: CASSRISGAGAEAFF

V gene: TRBV23-1
CDR3 protein: CASSHPPGEVSGVYEQYF

V gene: TRBV7-2
CDR3 protein: CASSRLSANYGYTF

V gene: TRBV2
CDR3 protein: CAIDPGLAGVRTDTQYF